Listed below are T cell receptor beta chains from one sample, sequenced in a study of PD-1 blockade in classical Hodgkin lymphoma. Method: immunoSEQ multiplex PCR; TCRdb's copy keeps in-frame clones and lacks some. The sample carries over 70,000 clones, approximately 90% recorded once. This material consisted of peripheral blood mononuclear cells (PBMCs), taken before the fourth cycle of nivolumab. The receptor set was obtained from a human donor with classical Hodgkin lymphoma. CDR3s include the opening cysteine and the closing phenylalanine or tryptophan. The D gene is left open where the match is weak. For some rows the clone size is stated as once, few or many, or as a class when expanded; others skip it.

DNA,CDR3,J,size,D,V
TGTGCCTGGAGTAGGCGGGGGGGGCCCCTTTTAGGCTACGAGCAGTACTTC,CAWSRRGGPLLGYEQYF,TRBJ2-7,-,TRBD2,TRBV30
TGCGCCAGCACCGAGGGGGCCCCTCGCCGGAACACTGAAGCTTTCTTT,CASTEGAPRRNTEAFF,TRBJ1-1,once,TRBD1,TRBV4-3
TGCAGCGTTACCCAACCGGGACGCTTACTAGCCAAAAACATTCAGTACTTC,CSVTQPGRLLAKNIQYF,TRBJ2-4,-,-,TRBV29-1
TGTGCCAGCAGCTTTAGCACAGATACGCAGTATTTT,CASSFSTDTQYF,TRBJ2-3,-,-,TRBV7-2
TGTGCCTGGAGTGTACGGCCTTGGGACAGGGGAACAGATACGCAGTATTTT,CAWSVRPWDRGTDTQYF,TRBJ2-3,once,TRBD1,TRBV30
TGTGCCAGCAGTGTCTTGGCAGTCAACCAGCCCCAGCATTTT,CASSVLAVNQPQHF,TRBJ1-5,few,-,TRBV2
TGTGCCAGTAGTATAGTGGGGGACAGGGACAATCAGCCCCAGCATTTT,CASSIVGDRDNQPQHF,TRBJ1-5,-,TRBD1,TRBV19
TGCGCCAGCAGCTCCAGCTACGAGCAGTACTTC,CASSSSYEQYF,TRBJ2-7,-,-,TRBV5-1
TGTGCCAGCAGCTTGGCCGGGGGGAGCTATGGCTACACCTTC,CASSLAGGSYGYTF,TRBJ1-2,-,-,TRBV5-6
TGTGCCTGGAGTTCAACAGGGGCGCGGTATGGCTACACCTTC,CAWSSTGARYGYTF,TRBJ1-2,-,TRBD1,TRBV30